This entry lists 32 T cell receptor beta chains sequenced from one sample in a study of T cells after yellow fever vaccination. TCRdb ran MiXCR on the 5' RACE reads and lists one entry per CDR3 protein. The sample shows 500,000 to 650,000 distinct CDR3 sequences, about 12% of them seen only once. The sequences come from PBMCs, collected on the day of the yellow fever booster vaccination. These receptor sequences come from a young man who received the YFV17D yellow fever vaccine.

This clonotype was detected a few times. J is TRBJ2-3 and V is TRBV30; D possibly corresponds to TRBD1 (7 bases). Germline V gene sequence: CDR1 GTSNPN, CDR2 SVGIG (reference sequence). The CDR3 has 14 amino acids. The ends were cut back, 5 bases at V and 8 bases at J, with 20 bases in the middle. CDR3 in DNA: TGTGCCTGGGGAAGACAGGGTTGGGGGGCTACGCAGTATTTT. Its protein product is CAWGRQGWGATQYF.

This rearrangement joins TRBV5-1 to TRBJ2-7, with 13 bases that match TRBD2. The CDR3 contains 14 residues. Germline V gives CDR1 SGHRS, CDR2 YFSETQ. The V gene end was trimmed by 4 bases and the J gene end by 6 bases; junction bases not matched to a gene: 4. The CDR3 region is CASSLGTSGIEQYF. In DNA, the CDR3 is TGCGCCAGCAGCCTCGGGACTAGCGGGATCGAGCAGTACTTC.

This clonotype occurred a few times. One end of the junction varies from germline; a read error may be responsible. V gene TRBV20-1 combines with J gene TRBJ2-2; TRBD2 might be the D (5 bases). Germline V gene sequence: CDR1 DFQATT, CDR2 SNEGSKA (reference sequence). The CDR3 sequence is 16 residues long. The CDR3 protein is CCARYPGGSNTGELFF. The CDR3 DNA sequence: TGCTGTGCTAGATACCCGGGCGGGTCGAACACCGGGGAGCTGTTTTTT.

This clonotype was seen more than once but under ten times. DNA for the CDR3: TGTGCCAGCAGCCCAGTGGCCCGTGCCAATACGCAGTATTTT. Translation gives CASSPVARANTQYF. The chain recombines TRBV7-9 with TRBJ2-3; D is ambiguous. Germline assignment: CDR1 SEHNR and CDR2 FQNEAQ (reference sequence). This CDR3 spans 14 amino acids. The germline V and J ends were trimmed by 5 bases and 7 bases, with 16 bases remaining between them.

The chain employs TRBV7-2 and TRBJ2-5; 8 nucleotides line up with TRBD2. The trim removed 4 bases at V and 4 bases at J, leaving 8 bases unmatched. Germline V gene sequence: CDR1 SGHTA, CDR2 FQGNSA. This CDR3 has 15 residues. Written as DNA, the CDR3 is TGTGCCAGCAGCTCGGGGGGGGACCAGGGAGAGACCCAGTACTTC. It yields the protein CASSSGGDQGETQYF.

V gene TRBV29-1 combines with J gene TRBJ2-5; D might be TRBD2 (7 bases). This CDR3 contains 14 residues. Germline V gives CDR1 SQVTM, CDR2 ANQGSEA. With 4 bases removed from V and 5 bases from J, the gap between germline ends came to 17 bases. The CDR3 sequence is CSVVGGRALETQYF. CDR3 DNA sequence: TGCAGCGTTGTAGGGGGGAGGGCCCTCGAGACCCAGTACTTC.

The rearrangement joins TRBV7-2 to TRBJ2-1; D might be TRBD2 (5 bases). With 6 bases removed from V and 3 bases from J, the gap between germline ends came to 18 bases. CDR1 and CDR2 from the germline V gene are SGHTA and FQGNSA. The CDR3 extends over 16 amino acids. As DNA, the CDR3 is TGTGCCAGCAGTTTTTCTGAGTACGACTACTACAATGAGCAGTTCTTC. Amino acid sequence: CASSFSEYDYYNEQFF.

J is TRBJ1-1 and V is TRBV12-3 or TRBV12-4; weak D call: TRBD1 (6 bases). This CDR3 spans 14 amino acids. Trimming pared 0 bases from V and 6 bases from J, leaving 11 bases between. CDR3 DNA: TGTGCCAGCAGTTTAGCGCAGGGGCAGGCTGAAGCTTTCTTT. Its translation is CASSLAQGQAEAFF.

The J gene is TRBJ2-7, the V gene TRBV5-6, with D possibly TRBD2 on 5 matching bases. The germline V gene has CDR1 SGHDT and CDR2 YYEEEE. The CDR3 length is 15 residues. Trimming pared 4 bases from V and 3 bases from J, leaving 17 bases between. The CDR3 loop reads CASSREPGYNYEQYF. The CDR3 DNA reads TGTGCCAGCAGCCGAGAACCGGGATACAACTACGAGCAGTACTTC.

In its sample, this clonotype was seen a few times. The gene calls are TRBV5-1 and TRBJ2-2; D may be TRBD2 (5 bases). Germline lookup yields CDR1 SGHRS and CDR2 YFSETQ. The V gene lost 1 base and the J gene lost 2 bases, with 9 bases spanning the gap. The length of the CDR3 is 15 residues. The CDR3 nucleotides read TGCGCCAGCAGCTTGTCGACTACCAACACCGGGGAGCTGTTTTTT. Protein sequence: CASSLSTTNTGELFF.

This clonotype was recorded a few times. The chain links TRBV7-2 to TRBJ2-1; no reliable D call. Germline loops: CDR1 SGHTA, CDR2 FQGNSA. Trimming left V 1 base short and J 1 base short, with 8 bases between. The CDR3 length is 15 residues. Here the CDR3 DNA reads TGTGCCAGCAGCTTAGTGGGCCTTTCCTACAATGAGCAGTTCTTC. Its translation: CASSLVGLSYNEQFF.

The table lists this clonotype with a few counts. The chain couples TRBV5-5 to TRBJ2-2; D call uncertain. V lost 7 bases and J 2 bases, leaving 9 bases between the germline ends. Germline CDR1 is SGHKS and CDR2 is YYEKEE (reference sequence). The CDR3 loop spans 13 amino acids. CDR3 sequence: CASFLSNTGELFF. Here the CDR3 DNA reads TGTGCCAGCTTCTTAAGTAACACCGGGGAGCTGTTTTTT.

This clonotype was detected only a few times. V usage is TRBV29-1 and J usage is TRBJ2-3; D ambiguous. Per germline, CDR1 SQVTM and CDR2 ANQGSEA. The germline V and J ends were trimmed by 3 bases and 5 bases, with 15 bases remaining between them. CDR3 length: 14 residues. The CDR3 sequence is CSVEGGTGRDTQYF. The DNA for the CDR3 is TGCAGCGTTGAGGGTGGAACCGGCCGAGATACGCAGTATTTT.

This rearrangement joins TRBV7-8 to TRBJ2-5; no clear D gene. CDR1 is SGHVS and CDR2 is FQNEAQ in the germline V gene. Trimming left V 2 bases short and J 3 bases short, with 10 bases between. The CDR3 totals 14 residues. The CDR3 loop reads CASSLRQPKETQYF. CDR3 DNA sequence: TGTGCCAGCAGCTTAAGGCAGCCGAAAGAGACCCAGTACTTC.

CDR3 protein: CSAGGLAEYEQYF. The CDR3 DNA is TGCAGTGCTGGGGGACTAGCGGAATACGAGCAGTACTTC. The genes are TRBV20-1 and TRBJ2-7; 11 bases fit TRBD2. The V segment lost 5 bases and the J segment 4 bases; nucleotides outside the gene matches: 4. This CDR3 region has 13 residues. CDR1 is DFQATT and CDR2 is SNEGSKA in the germline V gene (reference sequence).

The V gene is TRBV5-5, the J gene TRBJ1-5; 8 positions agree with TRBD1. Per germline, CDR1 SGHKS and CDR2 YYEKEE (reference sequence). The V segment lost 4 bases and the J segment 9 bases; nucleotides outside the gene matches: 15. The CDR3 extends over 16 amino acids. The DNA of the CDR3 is TGTGCCAGCAGCGGTGGGACAGGTTACCCCGGCCCGCCCCAGCATTTT. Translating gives CASSGGTGYPGPPQHF.

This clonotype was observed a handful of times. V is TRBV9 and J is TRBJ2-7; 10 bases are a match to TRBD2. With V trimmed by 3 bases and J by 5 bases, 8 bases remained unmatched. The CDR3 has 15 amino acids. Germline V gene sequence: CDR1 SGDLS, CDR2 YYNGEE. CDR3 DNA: TGTGCCAGCAGCGGAGAGCGGGAGGGTTACAACGAGCAGTACTTC. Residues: CASSGEREGYNEQYF.

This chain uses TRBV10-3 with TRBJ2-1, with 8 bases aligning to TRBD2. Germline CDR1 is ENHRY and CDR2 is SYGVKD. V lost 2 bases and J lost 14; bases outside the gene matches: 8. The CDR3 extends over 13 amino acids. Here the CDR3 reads CAISETLAGVKFF. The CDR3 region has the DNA TGTGCCATCAGTGAGACTCTAGCGGGTGTCAAGTTCTTC.

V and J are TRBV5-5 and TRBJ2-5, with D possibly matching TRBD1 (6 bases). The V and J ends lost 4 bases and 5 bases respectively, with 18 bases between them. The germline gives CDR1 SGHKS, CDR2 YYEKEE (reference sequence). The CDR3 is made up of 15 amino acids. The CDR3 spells CASSPKYRDGETQYF. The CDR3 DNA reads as TGTGCCAGCAGCCCGAAATACAGGGACGGGGAGACCCAGTACTTC.

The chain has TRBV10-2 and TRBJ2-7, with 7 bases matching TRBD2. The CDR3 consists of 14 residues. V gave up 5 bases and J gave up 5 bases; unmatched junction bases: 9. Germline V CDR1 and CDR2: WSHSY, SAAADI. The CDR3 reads CASSRGGPVDEQYF. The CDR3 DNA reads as TGCGCCAGCAGTAGGGGAGGGCCCGTGGACGAGCAGTACTTC.

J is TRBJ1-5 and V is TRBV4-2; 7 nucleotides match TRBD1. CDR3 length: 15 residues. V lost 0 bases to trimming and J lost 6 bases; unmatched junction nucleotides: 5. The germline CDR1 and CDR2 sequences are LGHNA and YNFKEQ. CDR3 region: CASSQEGQQTQPQHF. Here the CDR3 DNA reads TGTGCCAGCAGCCAAGAGGGACAGCAGACTCAGCCCCAGCATTTT.

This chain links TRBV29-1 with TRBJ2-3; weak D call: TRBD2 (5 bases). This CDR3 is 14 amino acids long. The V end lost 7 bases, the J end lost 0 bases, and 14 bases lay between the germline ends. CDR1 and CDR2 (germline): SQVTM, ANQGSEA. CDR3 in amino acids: CSGSEGPSTDTQYF. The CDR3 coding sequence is TGCAGCGGATCAGAGGGTCCTAGCACAGATACGCAGTATTTT.

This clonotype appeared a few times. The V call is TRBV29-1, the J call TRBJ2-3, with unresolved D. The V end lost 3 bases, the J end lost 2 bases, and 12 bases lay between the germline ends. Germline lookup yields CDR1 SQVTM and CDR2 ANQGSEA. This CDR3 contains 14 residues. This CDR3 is CSVETALHTDTQYF. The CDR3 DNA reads TGCAGCGTTGAGACCGCACTGCACACAGATACGCAGTATTTT.

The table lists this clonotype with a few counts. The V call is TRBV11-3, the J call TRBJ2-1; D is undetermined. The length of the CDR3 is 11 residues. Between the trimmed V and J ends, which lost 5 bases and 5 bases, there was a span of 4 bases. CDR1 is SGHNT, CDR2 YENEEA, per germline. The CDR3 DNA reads TGTGCCAGCAGCAAGGACAATGAGCAGTTCTTC. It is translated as CASSKDNEQFF.

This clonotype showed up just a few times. CDR3 sequence (DNA): TGTGCCACCCAGATTACAAACGGACTTGAAGAGACCCAGTACTTC. Encoded protein: CATQITNGLEETQYF. This chain connects TRBV10-3 to TRBJ2-5; TRBD2 might be the D (5 bases). Deletions cut 10 bases from V and 3 bases from J, with 21 bases between. This CDR3 comprises 15 residues. The germline CDR1 and CDR2 sequences are ENHRY and SYGVKD.

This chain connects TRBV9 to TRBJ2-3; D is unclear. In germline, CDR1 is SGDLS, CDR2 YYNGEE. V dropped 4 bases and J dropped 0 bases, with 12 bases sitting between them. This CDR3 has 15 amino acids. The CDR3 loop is CASSPRIGSTDTQYF. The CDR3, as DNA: TGTGCCAGCAGCCCTCGAATCGGGAGCACAGATACGCAGTATTTT.

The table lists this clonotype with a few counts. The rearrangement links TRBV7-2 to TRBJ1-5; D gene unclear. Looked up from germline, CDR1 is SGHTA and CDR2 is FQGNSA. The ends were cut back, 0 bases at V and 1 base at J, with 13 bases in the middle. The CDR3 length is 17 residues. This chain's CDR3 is CASSLARLGRSNQPQHF. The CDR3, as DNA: TGTGCCAGCAGCTTAGCTCGGTTAGGCCGGAGCAATCAGCCCCAGCATTTT.

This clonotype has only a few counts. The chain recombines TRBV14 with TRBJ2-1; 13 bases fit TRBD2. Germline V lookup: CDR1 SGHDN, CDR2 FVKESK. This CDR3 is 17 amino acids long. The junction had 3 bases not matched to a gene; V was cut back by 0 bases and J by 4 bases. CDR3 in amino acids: CASSQDWGLAGYNEQFF. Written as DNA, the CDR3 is TGTGCCAGCAGCCAAGATTGGGGACTAGCGGGATACAATGAGCAGTTCTTC.

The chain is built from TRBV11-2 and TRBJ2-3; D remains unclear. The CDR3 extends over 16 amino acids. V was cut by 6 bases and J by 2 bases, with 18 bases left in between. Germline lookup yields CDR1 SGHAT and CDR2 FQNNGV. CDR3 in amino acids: CASRSLSSRPTDTQYF. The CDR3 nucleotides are TGTGCCAGCAGGTCGTTGAGTAGCAGGCCCACAGATACGCAGTATTTT.

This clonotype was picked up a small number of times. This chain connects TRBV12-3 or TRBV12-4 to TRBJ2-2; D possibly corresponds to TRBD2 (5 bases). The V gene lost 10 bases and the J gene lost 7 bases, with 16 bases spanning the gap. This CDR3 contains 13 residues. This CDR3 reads CATSHEGHGELFF. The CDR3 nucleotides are TGTGCCACCAGCCACGAGGGCCACGGGGAGCTGTTTTTT.

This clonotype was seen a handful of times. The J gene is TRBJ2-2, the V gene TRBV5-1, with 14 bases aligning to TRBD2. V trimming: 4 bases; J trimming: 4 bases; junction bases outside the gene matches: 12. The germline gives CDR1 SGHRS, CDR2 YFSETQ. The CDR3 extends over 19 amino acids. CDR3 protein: CASSPPRGLAGAPTGELFF. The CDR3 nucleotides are TGCGCCAGCAGCCCGCCAAGGGGACTAGCGGGAGCCCCCACCGGGGAGCTGTTTTTT.

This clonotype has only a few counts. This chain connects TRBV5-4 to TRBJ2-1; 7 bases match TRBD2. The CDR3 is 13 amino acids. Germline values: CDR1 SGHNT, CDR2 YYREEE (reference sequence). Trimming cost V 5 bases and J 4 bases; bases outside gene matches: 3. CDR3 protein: CASSWGGYNEQFF. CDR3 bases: TGTGCCAGCAGTTGGGGGGGGTACAATGAGCAGTTCTTC.